This section outlines one T cell receptor beta chain sequence together with its context. Antigen specificity is unknown. In every patient, relapse followed autologous stem cell transplantation, while exposure to brentuximab vedotin differed. Sequencing was performed with immunoSEQ multiplex PCR; in TCRdb, only in-frame clones are kept and a portion is missing. The sample carries 31,000 or so clones, about 70% recorded once. The record originates from a study of PD-1 blockade in classical Hodgkin lymphoma. Broader study findings: Significantly greater TCR diversity emerged by C4D1 in CD4+ cells but not CD8+ cells. Baseline TCR diversity was reportedly lower in newly diagnosed patients than in healthy donors. It was reported as lower still in relapsed/refractory patients. There remain no defined causes for the repertoire differences, which possibly reflect disease activity or prior therapy. Diversity similar to that of newly diagnosed patients was seen at baseline in complete responders.

Germline CDR1 WSHSY, CDR2 SAAADI. This CDR3 region has 12 residues. Trimming stripped 3 bases from V and 12 bases from J, with 11 bases between. This clonotype originated in a human donor with classical Hodgkin lymphoma. The chain joins TRBV10-2 to TRBJ1-4; D might be TRBD1 (6 bases). The material was peripheral blood mononuclear cells (PBMCs), obtained before the second cycle of nivolumab. CDR3 in amino acids: CASSDRDNQLFF. CDR3 DNA sequence: TGCGCCAGCAGTGACCGGGACAATCAACTGTTTTTT.